This TCR beta chain was sequenced in a study of T cell changes during pregnancy in multiple sclerosis. Profiling relied on immunoSEQ multiplex PCR, and the TCRdb table lists in-frame clones only, not all of them. This table has 50,000 to 55,000 clones, roughly 91% appearing once. The V gene's germline CDR1 is SEHNR and CDR2 FQNEAQ (reference sequence). The CDR3 has 12 amino acids. J gave up 9 bases and V 4 bases, and 3 bases lay outside the gene matches. This chain joins TRBV7-9 and TRBJ1-5; TRBD1 matches 7 bases. This TCR derives from a female donor with multiple sclerosis, enrolled in a pregnancy study. This specimen consisted of CD4+ T cells from peripheral blood mononuclear cells, obtained in the third trimester of pregnancy. CDR3 loop: CASSSSGGPQHF. DNA of the CDR3: TGTGCCAGCAGCTCGTCAGGGGGGCCCCAGCATTTT. Filled out from reference TRBV7-9 and TRBJ1-5, the complete variable domain reads DTGVSQNPRHKITKRGQNVTFRCDPISEHNRLYWYRQTLGQGPEFLTYFQNEAQLEKSRLLSDRFSAERPKGSFSTLEIQRTEQGDSAMYLCASSSSGGPQHFGDGTRLSIL.